A single T cell receptor (beta chain) is shown here with its context. The record originates from a study of T cells in tumors after PD-1 blockade. The length of the CDR3 is 12 residues. Trimming removed 2 bases at V and 7 bases at J, with 11 bases between. Germline CDR1 GTSNPN, CDR2 SVGIG (reference sequence). Data came from immunoSEQ multiplex PCR; TCRdb stores just in-frame clones and leaves some out. The repertoire holds tens of thousands of clones, with more than 75% as singletons. The chain employs TRBV30 and TRBJ1-1; weak D call: TRBD1 (5 bases). This sample comprised PBMCs, obtained before anti-PD-1 treatment. This receptor was identified in a human donor with basal cell carcinoma. As DNA, the CDR3 is TGTGCCTGGAGTTTCAAGACAGTTGAAGCTTTCTTT. Translated: CAWSFKTVEAFF.